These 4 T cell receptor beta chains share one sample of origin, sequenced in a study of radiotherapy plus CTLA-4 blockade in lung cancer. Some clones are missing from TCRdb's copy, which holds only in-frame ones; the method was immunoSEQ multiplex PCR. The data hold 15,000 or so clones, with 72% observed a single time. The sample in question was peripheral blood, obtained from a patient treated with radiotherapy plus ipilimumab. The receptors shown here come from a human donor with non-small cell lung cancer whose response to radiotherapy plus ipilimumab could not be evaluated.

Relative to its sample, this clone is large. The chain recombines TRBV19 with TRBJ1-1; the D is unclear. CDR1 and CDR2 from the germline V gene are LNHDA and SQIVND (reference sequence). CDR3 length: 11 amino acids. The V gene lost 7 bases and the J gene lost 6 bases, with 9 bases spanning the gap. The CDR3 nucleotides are TGTGCCAGTACAGTATTCTCTGAAGCTTTCTTT. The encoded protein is CASTVFSEAFF.

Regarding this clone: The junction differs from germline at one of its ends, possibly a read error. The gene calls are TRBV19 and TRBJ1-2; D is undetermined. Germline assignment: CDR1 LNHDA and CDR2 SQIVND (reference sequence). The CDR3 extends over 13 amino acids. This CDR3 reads CASSLDRNYGYTF. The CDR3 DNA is TGTGCCAGTAGTTTAGACCGTAACTATGGCTACACCTTC.

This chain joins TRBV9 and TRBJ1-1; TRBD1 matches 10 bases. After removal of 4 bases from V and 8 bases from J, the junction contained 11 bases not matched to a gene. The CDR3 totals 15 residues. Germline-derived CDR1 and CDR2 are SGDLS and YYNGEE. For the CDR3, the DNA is TGTGCCAGCAGCCCCATGGACAGGGGGAATTCGGAAGCTTTCTTT. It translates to CASSPMDRGNSEAFF.

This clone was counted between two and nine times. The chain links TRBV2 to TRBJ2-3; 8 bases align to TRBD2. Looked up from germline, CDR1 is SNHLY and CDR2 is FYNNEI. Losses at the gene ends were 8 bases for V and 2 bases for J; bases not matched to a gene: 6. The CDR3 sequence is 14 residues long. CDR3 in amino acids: CASLERETTDTQYF. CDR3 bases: TGTGCCAGCCTTGAGCGGGAGACCACAGATACGCAGTATTTT. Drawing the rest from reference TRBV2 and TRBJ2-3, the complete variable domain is EPEVTQTPSHQVTQMGQEVILRCVPISNHLYFYWYRQILGQKVEFLVSFYNNEISEKSEIFDDQFSVERPDGSNFTLKIRSTKLEDSAMYFCASLERETTDTQYFGPGTRLTVL.